The clone carrying this T cell receptor beta chain turned up a few times. The antigen is unknown. The length of the CDR3 is 16 residues. V was pared by 1 base and J by 1 base, with 7 bases of the junction left unmatched. From germline, CDR1 is SGHDT and CDR2 YYEEEE. This specimen comes from a study of cytomegalovirus exposure and HLA in healthy donors. TCRdb's table, derived via immunoSEQ multiplex PCR, lists solely in-frame clones and lacks some. Here the sample spans 100,000 to 120,000 clones, approximately 85% being singletons. Notes on the study in general: Most TCR sequences were rare, but some public TCRs occurred in many donors.

The receptor was isolated from a woman aged 18-30 years in good health and CMV-seronegative. The chain couples TRBV5-6 to TRBJ2-7; 8 bases match TRBD1. The specimen was PBMCs. CDR3 loop: CASSLYRDRFSYEQYF. The CDR3 region has the DNA TGTGCCAGCAGCTTGTATCGGGACAGGTTTTCCTACGAGCAGTACTTC.